Listed below are T cell receptor beta chains from one sample, sequenced in a study of T cell responses to AZD1222 COVID-19 vaccine. Sequenced by immunoSEQ multiplex PCR; TCRdb stores in-frame clones only, minus some. This sample has more than 100,000 clones; about 92% occur once, and the top ten carry 5%. The sample in question was peripheral blood, obtained 28 days after the second AZD1222 dose. The receptors were sampled from an adult who received the AZD1222 COVID-19 vaccine. The CDR3 runs from the conserved cysteine through the conserved F or W. The D gene is left open where the match is weak. A clone size is listed for some rows: how often the clone was seen (once, few, many), or a class if it is expanded.

TRBV7-2	-	-	TRBJ2-5	TGTGCCAGCAGCTCCGGATTCGAGGGGCAAGAGACCCAGTACTTC	CASSSGFEGQETQYF
TRBV5-6	-	-	TRBJ1-2	TGTGCCAGCAGCATCGGGACGGGAAACTATGGCTACACCTTC	CASSIGTGNYGYTF
TRBV5-6	-	-	TRBJ1-1	TGTGCCAGCAGCTTGGTGGGGAGGGGCAACACTGAAGCTTTCTTT	CASSLVGRGNTEAFF
TRBV19	TRBD1	once	TRBJ1-2	TGTGCCAGCCTACAGGGGGCTAACTATGGCTACACCTTC	CASLQGANYGYTF
TRBV19	TRBD2	once	TRBJ2-1	TGTGCCAGTAGTATCACTAGCGGACGACTGGGTAATGAGCAGTTCTTC	CASSITSGRLGNEQFF
TRBV6-5	-	-	TRBJ2-2	TGTGCCAGCAAAATTTCGCAGGTCCCCGGGGAGCTGTTTTTT	CASKISQVPGELFF
TRBV30	TRBD1	-	TRBJ2-2	TGTGCCTGGAACCGACAGGGCCTCGGGGAGCTGTTTTTT	CAWNRQGLGELFF
TRBV5-6	TRBD2	-	TRBJ2-1	TGTGCCAGCAGCCCGGGACTAGCGGGCAATGAGCAGTTCTTC	CASSPGLAGNEQFF
TRBV27	-	-	TRBJ1-1	TGTGCCAGCAGTAGGGAACCTGGAGGCCTTGGGATGAACACTGAAGCTTTCTTT	CASSREPGGLGMNTEAFF
TRBV6-2/TRBV6-3	-	few	TRBJ1-1	TGTGCCAGCAGTTACAGGGCGGGCCTTGAAGCTTTCTTT	CASSYRAGLEAFF
TRBV19	-	once	TRBJ2-7	TGTGCCAGTAGTGGGAGTCTCAGGGACGAGCAGTACTTC	CASSGSLRDEQYF
TRBV19	-	-	TRBJ2-1	TGTGCCAGTAGTATAACATTACGGGGGAATGAGCAGTTCTTC	CASSITLRGNEQFF
TRBV7-2	TRBD1	-	TRBJ2-1	TGTGCCAGCAGGTCGGGACAGAGCTCCTACAATGAGCAGTTCTTC	CASRSGQSSYNEQFF
TRBV3-1/TRBV3-2	-	-	TRBJ1-1	TGTGCCAGCAGCCATGGTGGGGGTGAAGCTTTCTTT	CASSHGGGEAFF
TRBV6-1	-	once	TRBJ2-3	TGTGCCAGCAGTGAAGGGGCAGGGAACACAGATACGCAGTATTTT	CASSEGAGNTDTQYF
TRBV7-9	-	-	TRBJ1-5	TGTGCCAGCAGCTTGGGAAGGGGCAATCAGCCCCAGCATTTT	CASSLGRGNQPQHF
TRBV25-1	-	-	TRBJ2-7	TGTGCCAGCAGTGCCACAAGCTACGAGCAGTACTTC	CASSATSYEQYF
TRBV9	-	-	TRBJ1-3	TGTGCCAGCAGCGTAGACATCGGAAACACCATATATTTT	CASSVDIGNTIYF
TRBV4-3	TRBD2	-	TRBJ2-2	TGCGCCAGCAGCCAAGATCGTAGCGGGGGGGACACCGGGGAGCTGTTTTTT	CASSQDRSGGDTGELFF
TRBV4-3	-	-	TRBJ1-2	TGCGCCAGCAGCCAAGATCGTGCGTTGGGGGGCTACACCTTC	CASSQDRALGGYTF
TRBV11-3	-	-	TRBJ2-2	TGTGCCAGCAGCTTAGTAACCGGGGAGCTGTTTTTT	CASSLVTGELFF
TRBV29-1	-	-	TRBJ1-1	TGCAGCGTTGAGGGGCAGGGAGGGACTGAAGCTTTCTTT	CSVEGQGGTEAFF
TRBV6-2/TRBV6-3	-	-	TRBJ2-3	TGTGCCAGCAGTTACTCGATTTCGGCAGGCAGAGACACAGATACGCAGTATTTT	CASSYSISAGRDTDTQYF
TRBV27	-	-	TRBJ1-1	TGTGCCAGCAGTTTAGGACGGCTGAACACTGAAGCTTTCTTT	CASSLGRLNTEAFF
TRBV28	-	-	TRBJ1-4	TGTGCCAGCAGCCCCGACTTGCTTACGGGTGAAAAACTGTTTTTT	CASSPDLLTGEKLFF
TRBV5-4	TRBD1	-	TRBJ2-7	TGTGCCAGCAGCCGGGACAGGGCCTACGAGCAGTACTTC	CASSRDRAYEQYF
TRBV7-8	-	-	TRBJ2-7	TGTGCCAGCAGCTTACAGGGAGTCTCCTACGAGCAGTACTTC	CASSLQGVSYEQYF
TRBV19	TRBD1	once	TRBJ1-2	TGTGCCAGTAGTGAGACACAGGGGCGCGGCGGCTACACCTTC	CASSETQGRGGYTF
TRBV13	-	-	TRBJ1-3	TGTGCCAGCAGCTTAGGAAACACCATATATTTT	CASSLGNTIYF
TRBV4-3	-	-	TRBJ2-7	TGCGCCAGCAGCCAGATAGGGGGTTCCTACGAGCAGTACTTC	CASSQIGGSYEQYF
TRBV5-1	-	-	TRBJ1-1	TGCGCCAGCAGCTTGTCCCAGACAAAGAACACTGAAGCTTTCTTT	CASSLSQTKNTEAFF
TRBV3-1/TRBV3-2	-	-	TRBJ2-1	TGTGCCAGCAGCCGAGCGGGCCAAAGCTCCTACAATGAGCAGTTCTTC	CASSRAGQSSYNEQFF
TRBV6-1	-	-	TRBJ2-3	TGTGCCAGCAGAGAAGGGTACTCCCGCACAGATACGCAGTATTTT	CASREGYSRTDTQYF
TRBV18	-	-	TRBJ1-4	TGTGCCAGCTCACCACAAGGATCGGTTGAGACTAATGAAAAACTGTTTTTT	CASSPQGSVETNEKLFF
TRBV28	-	-	TRBJ2-7	TGTGCCAGCAGTTTTAAAGTGGGCGAGCAGTACTTC	CASSFKVGEQYF
TRBV18	-	once	TRBJ2-7	TGTGCCAGCTCACCTGGGGGGCAGTCTGTCTACGAGCAGTACTTC	CASSPGGQSVYEQYF
TRBV5-1	-	-	TRBJ1-4	TGCGCCAGCAGGCTCGCCGGACCGTCTAATGAAAAACTGTTTTTT	CASRLAGPSNEKLFF
TRBV11-2	-	once	TRBJ2-7	TGTGCCAGCAGCCCGTACTTGATGGACCACGAGCAGTACTTC	CASSPYLMDHEQYF
TRBV2	TRBD1	-	TRBJ1-1	TGTGCCAGCCGCCCCCCACCCAGGGGGATGAGTACTGAAGCTTTCTTT	CASRPPPRGMSTEAFF
TRBV21-1	-	-	TRBJ2-2	TGTGCCAGCAGCACCAGGGACACCGGGGAGCTGTTTTTT	CASSTRDTGELFF
TRBV5-1	-	-	TRBJ1-1	TGCGCCAGCAGCTTGGTGCTGGACACTGAAGCTTTCTTT	CASSLVLDTEAFF
TRBV7-2	TRBD1	-	TRBJ2-1	TGTGCCAGCAGCTTGGGACAGGGTTCCTACAATGAGCAGTTCTTC	CASSLGQGSYNEQFF
TRBV6-5	-	-	TRBJ2-7	TGTGCCAGCAGTTACGAGGGAACTAACGAGCAGTACTTC	CASSYEGTNEQYF
TRBV28	-	-	TRBJ2-5	TGTGCCAGCAGTCAGGGGTACCCCCAAGAGACCCAGTACTTC	CASSQGYPQETQYF
TRBV6-5	TRBD1	-	TRBJ1-1	TGTGCCAGCAGTTGGGGGACAGGGTTTACTGAAGCTTTCTTT	CASSWGTGFTEAFF
TRBV2	TRBD1	-	TRBJ1-5	TGTGCCAGCAGTGGACAGGGCGGAAGTCAGCCCCAGCATTTT	CASSGQGGSQPQHF
TRBV19	TRBD2	-	TRBJ2-2	TGTGCCAGTACCTCAGGGCTAGCGGGAGGAAGACGCAGGGAGCTGTTTTTT	CASTSGLAGGRRRELFF
TRBV28	-	-	TRBJ2-3	TGTGCTTCGACTGAGAGCACAGATACGCAGTATTTT	CASTESTDTQYF
TRBV12-3/TRBV12-4	TRBD1	-	TRBJ1-2	TGTGCCAGCAGTGCAGGGGGAATATCAGGCTACACCTTC	CASSAGGISGYTF
TRBV7-6	TRBD2	-	TRBJ2-3	TGTGCCAGCAGCTTTAGTCCGGCGGGGGGGAGGGCAGATACGCAGTATTTT	CASSFSPAGGRADTQYF
TRBV2	TRBD1	-	TRBJ2-1	TGTGCCAGCAGTGTAGACAGGGACAATGAGCAGTTCTTC	CASSVDRDNEQFF
TRBV6-2/TRBV6-3	-	-	TRBJ1-5	TGTGCCAGCAGTTACTCTCAAGACCCGGCCTATCAGCCCCAGCATTTT	CASSYSQDPAYQPQHF
TRBV3-1/TRBV3-2	TRBD1	-	TRBJ1-5	TGTGCCAGCAGCCAGGAACAGGGGAGGAATCAGCCCCAGCATTTT	CASSQEQGRNQPQHF
TRBV7-9	-	-	TRBJ2-7	TGTGCCAGCAGCTTAGTGCAGGGCCTAATCTCCTACGAGCAGTACTTC	CASSLVQGLISYEQYF
TRBV5-6	TRBD1	-	TRBJ1-2	TGTGCCAGCAGCCCCGGGACAGGGATAATCTATGGCTACACCTTC	CASSPGTGIIYGYTF
TRBV23-1	-	-	TRBJ1-4	TGCGCCAGCAGTCAATCTACCCGCACCCCCAAGGTGTCGGGAAAAAAACTGTTTTTT	CASSQSTRTPKVSGKKLFF
TRBV4-2	TRBD1	-	TRBJ1-1	TGTGCCAGCAGCCCGGGCACGGGACAGGGTAGGTCTGAAGCTTTCTTT	CASSPGTGQGRSEAFF
TRBV4-3	TRBD1	-	TRBJ1-4	TGCGCCAGCAGCCAAGGACAGGGAGGTGAAAAACTGTTTTTT	CASSQGQGGEKLFF
TRBV7-9	-	-	TRBJ1-2	TGTGCCAGCAGATACGGGGGAAACTATGGCTACACCTTC	CASRYGGNYGYTF
TRBV7-3	TRBD1	-	TRBJ1-2	TGTGCCAGCAGCTTACAGGGGGCCCTAGGAGGCTACACCTTC	CASSLQGALGGYTF